These T cell receptor beta chains were read from a single sample in a study of control samples from healthy donors and cancer patients. The assay was immunoSEQ multiplex PCR, and TCRdb's table has in-frame clones only and misses some. The sample has fewer than 95,000 clones, over 80% seen once. Sequenced material: blood. Source of these receptors: a man aged 25 to 45 in good health. Each CDR3 is given with its conserved first and last residue. D genes are given only for firm matches. Rows may omit the clone size; those that give it use once, few, many or a size class.

TRBJ1-2 - TRBV6-4 once CASRGTVYYNYGYTF TGTGCCAGCAGAGGGACGGTTTATTATAACTATGGCTACACCTTC
TRBJ1-6 - TRBV7-8 - CASSLFKSPLHF TGTGCCAGCAGCTTATTTAAGTCACCCCTCCACTTT
TRBJ1-1 - TRBV27 - CASSLWGAGDTEAFF TGTGCCAGCAGTTTATGGGGCGCAGGGGACACTGAAGCTTTCTTT
TRBJ1-5 - TRBV27 - CASSQGSGQPQHF TGTGCCAGCAGCCAGGGTTCGGGTCAGCCCCAGCATTTT
TRBJ1-1 - TRBV6-5 - CASSYQAGGNAEAFF TGTGCCAGCAGTTACCAGGCTGGTGGGAACGCTGAAGCTTTCTTT
TRBJ1-2 - TRBV30 - CAWRPPGVYGYTF TGTGCCTGGAGACCCCCAGGGGTCTATGGCTACACCTTC
TRBJ2-3 - TRBV10-1 - CASSEGPATDTQYF TGCGCCAGCAGTGAAGGTCCAGCCACAGATACGCAGTATTTT
TRBJ1-6 TRBD1 TRBV4-1 - CASSQAGDRVNSPLHF TGCGCCAGCAGCCAGGCTGGGGACAGGGTTAATTCACCCCTCCACTTT
TRBJ1-5 - TRBV19 - CASSMGRGLSQPQHF TGTGCCAGTAGTATGGGACGGGGGTTGTCTCAGCCCCAGCATTTT
TRBJ1-5 - TRBV6-1 - CASSEGLGQINQPQHF TGTGCCAGCAGTGAGGGGCTCGGACAGATCAATCAGCCCCAGCATTTT
TRBJ2-2 - TRBV2 - CASNRRDKITGELFF TGTGCCAGCAACAGACGGGACAAAATCACCGGGGAGCTGTTTTTT
TRBJ2-1 - TRBV27 - CASNQGSEQFF TGTGCCAGCAACCAGGGGAGTGAGCAGTTCTTC
TRBJ2-7 - TRBV7-8 few CASSSARVSYEQYF TGTGCCAGCAGCTCTGCGCGGGTTTCCTACGAGCAGTACTTC
TRBJ1-1 - TRBV18 - CASSYRVDTEAFF TGTGCCAGCTCCTACAGGGTTGACACTGAAGCTTTCTTT
TRBJ2-7 TRBD1 TRBV24-1 - CATSDPPQRQGETQYF TGTGCCACCAGTGATCCTCCCCAGAGACAGGGGGAAACGCAGTACTTC
TRBJ2-1 - TRBV5-1 - CASSSGRSYNEQFF TGCGCCAGCAGCTCTGGGAGGTCCTACAATGAGCAGTTCTTC